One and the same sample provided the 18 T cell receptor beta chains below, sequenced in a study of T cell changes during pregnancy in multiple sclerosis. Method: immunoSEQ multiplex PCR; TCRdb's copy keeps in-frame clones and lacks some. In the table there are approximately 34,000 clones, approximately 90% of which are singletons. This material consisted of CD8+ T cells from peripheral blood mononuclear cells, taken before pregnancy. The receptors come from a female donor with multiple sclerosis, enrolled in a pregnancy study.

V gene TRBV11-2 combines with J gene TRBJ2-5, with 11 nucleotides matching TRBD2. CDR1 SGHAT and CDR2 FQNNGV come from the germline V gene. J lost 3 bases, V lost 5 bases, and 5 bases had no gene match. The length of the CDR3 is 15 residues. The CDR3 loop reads CASSHTSGGKETQYF. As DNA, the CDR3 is TGTGCCAGCAGCCACACTAGCGGGGGAAAAGAGACCCAGTACTTC.

Here the CDR3 reads CASSQSLSGTGNTEAFF. The CDR3 nucleotides are TGCGCCAGCAGCCAATCATTATCGGGGACAGGGAACACTGAAGCTTTCTTT. The chain is built from TRBV4-3 and TRBJ1-1; 8 bases map to TRBD1. V gave up 2 bases and J gave up 1 base; unmatched junction bases: 9. The CDR3 has 17 amino acids. Germline V lookup: CDR1 LGHNA, CDR2 YSLEER.

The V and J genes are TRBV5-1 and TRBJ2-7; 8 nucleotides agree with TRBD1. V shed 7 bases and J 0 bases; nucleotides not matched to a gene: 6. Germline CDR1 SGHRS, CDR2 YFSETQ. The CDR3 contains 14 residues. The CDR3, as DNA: TGCGCCAGCTCCACCGGGACAGGCTCCTACGAGCAGTACTTC. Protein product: CASSTGTGSYEQYF.

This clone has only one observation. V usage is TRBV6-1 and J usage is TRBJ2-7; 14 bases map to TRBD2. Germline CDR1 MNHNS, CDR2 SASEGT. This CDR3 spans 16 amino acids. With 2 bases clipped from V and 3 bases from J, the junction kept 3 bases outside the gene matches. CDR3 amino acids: CASSEWGTSGGYEQYF. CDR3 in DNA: TGTGCCAGCAGTGAATGGGGGACTAGCGGGGGCTACGAGCAGTACTTC.

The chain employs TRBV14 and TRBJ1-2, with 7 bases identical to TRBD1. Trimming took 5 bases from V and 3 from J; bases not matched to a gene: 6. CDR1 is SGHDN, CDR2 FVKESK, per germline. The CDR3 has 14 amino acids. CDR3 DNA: TGTGCCAGCAGCGACCCTCAGGGGGACTATGGCTACACCTTC. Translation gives CASSDPQGDYGYTF. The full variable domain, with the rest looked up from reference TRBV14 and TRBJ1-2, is EAGVTQFPSHSVIEKGQTVTLRCDPISGHDNLYWYRRVMGKEIKFLLHFVKESKQDESGMPNNRFLAERTGGTYSTLKVQPAELEDSGVYFCASSDPQGDYGYTFGSGTRLTVV.

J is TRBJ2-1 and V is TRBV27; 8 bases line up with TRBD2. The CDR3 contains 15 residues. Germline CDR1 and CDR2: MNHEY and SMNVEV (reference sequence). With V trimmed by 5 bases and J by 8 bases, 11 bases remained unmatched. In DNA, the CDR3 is TGTGCCAGCAGTCTTACCGGGACTAGAATTTATGAGCAGTTCTTC. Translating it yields CASSLTGTRIYEQFF.

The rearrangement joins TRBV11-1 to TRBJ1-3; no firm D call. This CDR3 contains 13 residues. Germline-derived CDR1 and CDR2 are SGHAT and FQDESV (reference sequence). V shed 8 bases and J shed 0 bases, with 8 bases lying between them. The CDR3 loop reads CASFGNSGNTIYF. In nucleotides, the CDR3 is TGTGCCAGCTTTGGCAACTCTGGAAACACCATATATTTT.

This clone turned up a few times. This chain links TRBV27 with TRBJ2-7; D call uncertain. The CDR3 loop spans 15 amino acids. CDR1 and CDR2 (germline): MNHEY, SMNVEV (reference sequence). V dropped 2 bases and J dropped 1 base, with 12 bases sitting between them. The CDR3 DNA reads TGTGCCAGCAGTTTAGGAACAGACACGTCCTACGAGCAGTACTTC. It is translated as CASSLGTDTSYEQYF.

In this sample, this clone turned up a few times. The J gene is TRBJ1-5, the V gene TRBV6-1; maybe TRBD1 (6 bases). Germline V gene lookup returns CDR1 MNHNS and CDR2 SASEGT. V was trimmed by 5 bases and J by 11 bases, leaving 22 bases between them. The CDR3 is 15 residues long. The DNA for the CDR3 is TGTGCCAGCAGTCTCGAGGACAGCGCTGGTGGGGCCCAGCATTTT. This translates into CASSLEDSAGGAQHF.

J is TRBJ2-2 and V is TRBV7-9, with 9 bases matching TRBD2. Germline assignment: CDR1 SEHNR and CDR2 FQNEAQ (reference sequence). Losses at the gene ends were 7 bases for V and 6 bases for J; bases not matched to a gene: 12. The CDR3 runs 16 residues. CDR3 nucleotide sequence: TGTGCCAGCATCGCTCTCGTTGGGACTAGCCCCGGGGAGCTGTTTTTT. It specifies CASIALVGTSPGELFF.

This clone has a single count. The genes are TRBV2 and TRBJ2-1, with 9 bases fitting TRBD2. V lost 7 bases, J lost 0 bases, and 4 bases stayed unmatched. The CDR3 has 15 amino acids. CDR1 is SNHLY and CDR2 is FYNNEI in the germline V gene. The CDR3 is CASMRGGLSYNEQFF. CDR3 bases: TGTGCCAGCATGCGGGGGGGGCTCTCCTACAATGAGCAGTTCTTC.

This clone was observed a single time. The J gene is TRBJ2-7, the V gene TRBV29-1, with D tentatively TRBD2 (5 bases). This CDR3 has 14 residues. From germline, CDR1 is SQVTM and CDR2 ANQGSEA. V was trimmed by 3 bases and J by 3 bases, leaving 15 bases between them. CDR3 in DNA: TGCAGCGTTGATGCCGGTCGGGGTGGCTACGAGCAGTACTTC. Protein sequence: CSVDAGRGGYEQYF.

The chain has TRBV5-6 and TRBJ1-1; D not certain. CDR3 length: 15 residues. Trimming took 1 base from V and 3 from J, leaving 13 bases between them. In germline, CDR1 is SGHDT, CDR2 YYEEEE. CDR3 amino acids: CASSLFLGSYTEAFF. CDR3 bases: TGTGCCAGCAGCTTGTTCCTAGGTAGTTACACTGAAGCTTTCTTT.

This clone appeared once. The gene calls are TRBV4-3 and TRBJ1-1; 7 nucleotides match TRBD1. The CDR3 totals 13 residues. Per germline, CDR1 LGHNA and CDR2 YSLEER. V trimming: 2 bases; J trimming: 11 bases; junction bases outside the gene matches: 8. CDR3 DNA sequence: TGCGCCAGCAGCCAAACCGCGACAGGGTGGGCTTTCTTT. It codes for CASSQTATGWAFF.

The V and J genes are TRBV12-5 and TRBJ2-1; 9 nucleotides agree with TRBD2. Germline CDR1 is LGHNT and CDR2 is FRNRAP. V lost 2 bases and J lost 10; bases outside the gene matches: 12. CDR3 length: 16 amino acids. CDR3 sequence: CASGLRGAGGFLEQFF. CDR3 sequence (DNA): TGTGCTAGTGGTTTGCGGGGAGCGGGAGGCTTCCTCGAGCAGTTCTTC.

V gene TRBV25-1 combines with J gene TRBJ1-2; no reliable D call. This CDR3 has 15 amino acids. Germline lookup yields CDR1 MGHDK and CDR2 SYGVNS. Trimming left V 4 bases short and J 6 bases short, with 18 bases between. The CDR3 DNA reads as TGTGCCAGCAGTGCCATGGCGGCCCCCCGGGATGGCTACACCTTC. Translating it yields CASSAMAAPRDGYTF.

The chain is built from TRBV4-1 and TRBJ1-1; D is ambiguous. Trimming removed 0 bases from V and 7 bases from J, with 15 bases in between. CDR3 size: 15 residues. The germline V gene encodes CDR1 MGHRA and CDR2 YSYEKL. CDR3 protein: CASSQDPPSGGEAFF. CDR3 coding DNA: TGCGCCAGCAGCCAAGATCCCCCGTCAGGAGGTGAAGCTTTCTTT.

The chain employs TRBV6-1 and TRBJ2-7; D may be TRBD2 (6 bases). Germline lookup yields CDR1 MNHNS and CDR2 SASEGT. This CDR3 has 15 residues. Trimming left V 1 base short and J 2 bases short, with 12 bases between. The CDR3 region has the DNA TGTGCCAGCAGTGAAGAGAAGTGGGGGGCCTACGAGCAGTACTTC. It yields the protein CASSEEKWGAYEQYF.